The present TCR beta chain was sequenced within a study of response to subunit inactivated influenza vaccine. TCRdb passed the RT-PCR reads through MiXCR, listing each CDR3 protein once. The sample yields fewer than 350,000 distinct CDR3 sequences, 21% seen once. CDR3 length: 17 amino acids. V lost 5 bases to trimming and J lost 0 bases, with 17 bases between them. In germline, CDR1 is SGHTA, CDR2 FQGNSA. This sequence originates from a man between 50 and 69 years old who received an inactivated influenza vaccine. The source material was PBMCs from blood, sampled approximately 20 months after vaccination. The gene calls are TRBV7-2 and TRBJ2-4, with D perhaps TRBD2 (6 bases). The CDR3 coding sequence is TGTGCCAGCAGCGTCACCCGGGACTCCCTAGCCAAAAACATTCAGTACTTC. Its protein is CASSVTRDSLAKNIQYF.